A single sample is the source of the 27 T cell receptor beta chains below, sequenced in a study of neurological immune-mediated disorders. TCRdb fed the 5' RACE reads into MiXCR, producing one record per CDR3 protein. Among more than 50,000 distinct CDR3 sequences listed, less than 5.5% were seen once. Sequenced material: PBMCs. Source of these receptors: a woman aged 25 to 45 with multiple sclerosis.

This clonotype occurred many times. The chain recombines TRBV5-6 with TRBJ2-3; D might be TRBD2 (6 bases). Germline V gives CDR1 SGHDT, CDR2 YYEEEE. The CDR3 runs 16 residues. V was trimmed by 4 bases and J by 5 bases, leaving 20 bases between them. For the CDR3, the DNA is TGTGCCAGCAGCCCTGGGGGGTCTTCCATGGGAGATACGCAGTATTTT. Its protein product is CASSPGGSSMGDTQYF.

This rearrangement joins TRBV6-1 to TRBJ1-4, with a possible D match to TRBD1 (5 bases). This CDR3 region has 14 residues. Germline V CDR1 and CDR2: MNHNS, SASEGT. V dropped 5 bases and J dropped 8 bases, with 15 bases sitting between them. The DNA for the CDR3 is TGTGCCAGCAGTCGGGACCCTTTCGGAGAAAAACTGTTTTTT. Its translation is CASSRDPFGEKLFF.

This clonotype was picked up a small number of times. This may stem from a read error, because a much larger clone lies one nucleotide away. This chain connects TRBV5-8 to TRBJ1-5, with D unresolved. Per germline, CDR1 SGHTS and CDR2 YDEGEE. Trimming cost V 0 bases and J 6 bases, with 10 bases left between them. The CDR3 contains 14 residues. The CDR3 loop is CASSLGSNGQPQHF. For the CDR3, the DNA is TGTGCCAGCAGCTTGGGCAGTAATGGTCAGCCCCAGCATTTT. Looking up the rest from reference TRBV5-8 and TRBJ1-5 gives the full variable domain: EAGVTQSPTHLIKTRGQQATLRCSPISGHTSVYWYQQALGLGLQFLLWYDEGEERNRGNFPPRFSGRQFPNYSSELNVNALELEDSALYLCASSLGSNGQPQHFGDGTRLSIL.

V is TRBV20-1 and J is TRBJ2-4; D could derive from TRBD1 or TRBD2 (5 bases each). Per the germline V gene, CDR1 is DFQATT and CDR2 is SNEGSKA (reference sequence). Trimming removed 5 bases at V and 6 bases at J, with 17 bases between. The CDR3 has 14 amino acids. CDR3 sequence reads: CSAWAVGDPNIQYF. In nucleotides, the CDR3 is TGCAGTGCTTGGGCCGTTGGGGACCCAAACATTCAGTACTTC.

Many counts were recorded for this clonotype. V and J are TRBV2 and TRBJ2-3, with 7 nucleotides matching TRBD2. The CDR3 totals 14 residues. From germline, CDR1 is SNHLY and CDR2 FYNNEI. With 7 bases clipped from V and 4 bases from J, the junction kept 8 bases outside the gene matches. The CDR3 loop reads CASNQRGGADTQYF. The CDR3 DNA reads TGTGCCAGCAATCAGCGGGGTGGGGCAGATACGCAGTATTTT.

This clonotype was counted many times. This sequence joins TRBV5-1 and TRBJ1-2, with 8 bases that match TRBD1. The ends lost 4 bases at V and 3 bases at J; junction bases unmatched: 2. The CDR3 is 13 amino acids. Germline V CDR1 and CDR2: SGHRS, YFSETQ. The CDR3 here is CASSPGQDYGYTF. For the CDR3, the DNA is TGCGCCAGCAGCCCGGGACAGGACTATGGCTACACCTTC.

The chain links TRBV14 to TRBJ1-1; D uncertain. Trimming removed 1 base at V and 3 bases at J, with 9 bases between. The CDR3 contains 14 residues. Germline V gene lookup returns CDR1 SGHDN and CDR2 FVKESK. The CDR3, as DNA: TGTGCCAGCAGCCAAGGGAGAGTACACACTGAAGCTTTCTTT. Encoded protein: CASSQGRVHTEAFF.

This clonotype was seen ten or more times. V and J are TRBV5-1 and TRBJ2-2; D is uncertain. The CDR3 is 13 amino acids. Germline CDR1 reads SGHRS; CDR2 reads YFSETQ. V gave up 5 bases and J gave up 5 bases, with 10 bases separating them. The CDR3 sequence: CASRQSQTGELFF. The DNA of the CDR3 is TGCGCCAGCAGACAGAGCCAGACCGGGGAGCTGTTTTTT.

The table lists this clonotype with many counts. The rearrangement uses TRBV15 and TRBJ2-3; a possible D gene is TRBD2 (6 bases). CDR1 and CDR2 (germline): LNHNV, YYDKDF (reference sequence). V was shortened by 5 bases and J by 6 bases, with 15 bases between the two germline ends. The CDR3 sequence is 14 residues long. In nucleotides, the CDR3 is TGTGCCACCAGCCTGGCGGGGCGGGTCGATACGCAGTATTTT. Translating it yields CATSLAGRVDTQYF.

There are many counts of this clonotype. Its ends do not fully match the called genes, so a read error is possible. This chain uses TRBV7-7 with TRBJ2-1; the match to TRBD1 covers 9 bases. The length of the CDR3 is 15 residues. CDR1 is SSHAT, CDR2 FNYEAQ, per germline (reference sequence). The CDR3 is CASSLRTGEYNEQFF. Written as DNA, the CDR3 is TGTGCTAGCAGCTTACGGACAGGGGAGTACAATGAGCAGTTCTTC.

This clonotype has at least ten counts. This chain uses TRBV6-5 with TRBJ2-5; a possible D gene is TRBD1 (6 bases). Trimming took 6 bases from V and 5 from J, leaving 10 bases between them. The CDR3 is 12 amino acids. Germline loops: CDR1 MNHEY, CDR2 SVGAGI. As DNA, the CDR3 is TGTGCCAGCAGGGGGGCCGGGGAGACCCAGTACTTC. This encodes CASRGAGETQYF.

The sample holds many counts of this clonotype. V gene TRBV20-1 combines with J gene TRBJ1-3; D is uncertain. With 3 bases removed from V and 4 bases from J, the gap between germline ends came to 19 bases. The CDR3 totals 16 residues. CDR1 and CDR2 (germline): DFQATT, SNEGSKA (reference sequence). DNA for the CDR3: TGCAGTGCTAGCAGCTCCCAATGGGCGAAAGGAAACACCATATATTTT. Encoded protein: CSASSSQWAKGNTIYF.

At least ten counts were recorded for this clonotype. The chain has TRBV5-1 and TRBJ2-1; D unclear. The CDR3 totals 16 residues. CDR1 is SGHRS and CDR2 is YFSETQ in the germline V gene. Trimming removed 0 bases at V and 7 bases at J, with 17 bases between. The CDR3 coding sequence is TGCGCCAGCAGCTTGGTTACTACCACCACCGGGAATGAGCAGTTCTTC. As protein: CASSLVTTTTGNEQFF.

This clonotype was counted a single time. The chain is built from TRBV7-6 and TRBJ2-1; 10 positions match TRBD1. CDR1 SGHVS and CDR2 FNYEAQ come from the germline V gene. Trimming removed 0 bases from V and 3 bases from J; junction bases left unmatched: 8. The CDR3 has 18 residues. CDR3 protein: CASSLAVPGQGRYNEQFF. CDR3 bases: TGTGCCAGCAGCTTAGCTGTACCGGGACAGGGGCGCTACAATGAGCAGTTCTTC.

About this clonotype itself: A much larger clone differs from this one at a single base, so this may be a read error. This chain uses TRBV20-1 with TRBJ2-5, with D tentatively TRBD1 or TRBD2 (6 bases each). Germline CDR1 reads DFQATT; CDR2 reads SNEGSKA (reference sequence). Trimming cost V 6 bases and J 1 base, with 21 bases left between them. CDR3 length: 16 residues. The CDR3: CSAQIARRGTQETQYF. The DNA of the CDR3 is TGCAGTGCCCAAATCGCCCGGAGGGGGACCCAAGAGACCCAGTACTTC.

This clonotype was seen at least ten times. A much larger clone lies a single base off, so this may be a read error. CDR3 loop: CSARGNIGVMAFF. The CDR3 coding sequence is TGCAGTGCTAGAGGAAACATAGGGGTGATGGCTTTCTTT. This rearrangement joins TRBV20-1 to TRBJ1-1, with D possibly being TRBD1 (5 bases). Between the trimmed V and J ends, which lost 1 base and 11 bases, there was a span of 17 bases. CDR3 length: 13 amino acids. Per the germline V gene, CDR1 is DFQATT and CDR2 is SNEGSKA (reference sequence).

This clonotype has a count of ten or more. The rearrangement uses TRBV20-1 and TRBJ2-7, with D tentatively TRBD1 (6 bases). CDR3 length: 15 amino acids. V was shortened by 3 bases and J by 2 bases, with 17 bases between the two germline ends. The germline V gene has CDR1 DFQATT and CDR2 SNEGSKA (reference sequence). In nucleotides, the CDR3 is TGCAGTGCTAGGCCGGGATGGCAGGGGACCTACGAGCAGTACTTC. This sequence encodes CSARPGWQGTYEQYF.

The sample holds a few counts of this clonotype. In DNA, the CDR3 is TGCAGTGCTAAACCGGACAGTAAGAACACCGGGGAGCTGTTTTTT. This gives the protein CSAKPDSKNTGELFF. V gene TRBV20-1 combines with J gene TRBJ2-2, with D possibly matching TRBD1 (6 bases). V was shortened by 4 bases and J by 1 base, with 13 bases between the two germline ends. This CDR3 comprises 15 residues. Germline V gene data show CDR1 as DFQATT and CDR2 as SNEGSKA (reference sequence).

This clonotype was seen only a few times. The chain carries TRBV27 and TRBJ1-2; D possibly corresponds to TRBD1 (5 bases). Germline CDR1 reads MNHEY; CDR2 reads SMNVEV (reference sequence). The CDR3 length is 16 residues. V shed 2 bases and J shed 0 bases, with 13 bases lying between them. CDR3 sequence: CASSLRVDSSNYGYTF. The CDR3 nucleotides are TGTGCCAGCAGTTTAAGGGTTGACAGCTCTAACTATGGCTACACCTTC.

This clonotype was seen ten or more times. This chain connects TRBV15 to TRBJ1-2; TRBD1 matches 7 bases. The V segment lost 0 bases and the J segment 1 base; nucleotides outside the gene matches: 5. The CDR3 covers 16 residues. Per germline, CDR1 LNHNV and CDR2 YYDKDF (reference sequence). The CDR3 coding sequence is TGTGCCACCAGCAGAGACCTGGGACAGCTTAACTATGGCTACACCTTC. It is translated as CATSRDLGQLNYGYTF.

This clonotype was counted a few times. The CDR3 DNA is TGTGCCAGCAGCCCTACCCCCGGCAGGGTGAATCAGCCCCAGCATTTT. Protein product: CASSPTPGRVNQPQHF. The rearrangement joins TRBV5-8 to TRBJ1-5, with D perhaps TRBD1 (5 bases). This CDR3 has 16 residues. Germline assignment: CDR1 SGHTS and CDR2 YDEGEE. The V and J ends lost 4 bases and 4 bases respectively, with 18 bases between them.

This clonotype was detected many times. This chain connects TRBV6-1 to TRBJ2-1, with a tentative D call TRBD1 (5 bases). The V gene's germline CDR1 is MNHNS and CDR2 SASEGT. The CDR3 sequence is 14 residues long. V was pared by 2 bases and J by 3 bases, with 8 bases between. CDR3 sequence reads: CASSENRHYNEQFF. The CDR3 coding sequence is TGTGCCAGCAGTGAAAACAGGCACTACAATGAGCAGTTCTTC.

This clonotype was recorded at least ten times. CDR3 loop: CASTFPYDEVNYGYTF. The CDR3 DNA is TGCGCCAGCACCTTCCCCTATGACGAGGTGAACTATGGCTACACCTTC. J is TRBJ1-2 and V is TRBV5-1; D is unresolved. The CDR3 is 16 residues long. From germline, CDR1 is SGHRS and CDR2 YFSETQ. Trimming stripped 6 bases from V and 2 bases from J, with 20 bases between.

This clonotype was counted at least ten times. The J gene is TRBJ2-4, the V gene TRBV28, with 7 nucleotides matching TRBD1. There are 17 residues in the CDR3. V gave up 6 bases and J gave up 0 bases; unmatched junction bases: 11. Germline lookup yields CDR1 MDHEN and CDR2 SYDVKM. CDR3 amino acids: CASSVGQPILAKNIQYF. The DNA for the CDR3 is TGTGCCAGCAGCGTGGGACAGCCAATACTAGCCAAAAACATTCAGTACTTC.

The J gene is TRBJ2-7, the V gene TRBV12-3 or TRBV12-4; D is unresolved. V was trimmed by 6 bases and J by 7 bases, leaving 16 bases between them. This CDR3 has 13 residues. The CDR3 nucleotides are TGTGCCAGCAGCCCGCAGCTGGGATCGGAGCAGTACTTC. Translated, it gives CASSPQLGSEQYF.

This clonotype was picked up many times. V and J are TRBV20-1 and TRBJ1-2; TRBD1 matches at 9 bases. CDR1 DFQATT and CDR2 SNEGSKA come from the germline V gene (reference sequence). The CDR3 is 16 amino acids. The J segment lost 2 bases and the V segment lost 6 bases, leaving 13 bases of the junction unmatched. The CDR3, as DNA: TGCAGTGCCGGGACCCGGGACAGGGAAAACAACTATGGCTACACCTTC. This codes for CSAGTRDRENNYGYTF.

The table lists this clonotype with many counts. V usage is TRBV20-1 and J usage is TRBJ2-7; TRBD1 agrees at 7 bases. Germline V CDR1 and CDR2: DFQATT, SNEGSKA (reference sequence). J lost 0 bases, V lost 5 bases, and 7 bases had no gene match. The CDR3 contains 14 residues. The CDR3 nucleotides are TGCAGTGCTGTTGGGGACAGTAGCTCCTACGAGCAGTACTTC. Its protein is CSAVGDSSSYEQYF.